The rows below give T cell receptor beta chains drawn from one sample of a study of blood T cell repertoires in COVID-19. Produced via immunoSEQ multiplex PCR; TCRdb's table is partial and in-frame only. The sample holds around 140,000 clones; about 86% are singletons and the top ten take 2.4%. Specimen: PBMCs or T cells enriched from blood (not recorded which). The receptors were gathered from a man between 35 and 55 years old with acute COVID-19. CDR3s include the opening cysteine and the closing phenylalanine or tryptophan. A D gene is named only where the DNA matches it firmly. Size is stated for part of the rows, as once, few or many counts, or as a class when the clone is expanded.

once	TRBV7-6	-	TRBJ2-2	TGTGCCAGCAGCTTAAATCAGGGTCCTACCGGGGAGCTGTTTTTT	CASSLNQGPTGELFF
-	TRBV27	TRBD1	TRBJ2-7	TGTGCCAGCAGTTTCATAAGCGACAGGGGGAACTCCTACGAGCAGTACTTC	CASSFISDRGNSYEQYF
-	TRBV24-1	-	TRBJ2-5	TGTGCCACCAGTGATGTCAGGGCGGAGGAGACCCAGTACTTC	CATSDVRAEETQYF
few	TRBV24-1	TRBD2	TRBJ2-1	TGTGCCACCAGTGGTGACCCCGGGACTAGCGGGGGGACCTACAATGAGCAGTTCTTC	CATSGDPGTSGGTYNEQFF
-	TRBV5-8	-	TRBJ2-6	TGTGCCAGCAGCTTGGGTCAGACTGGGGCCAACGTCCTGACTTTC	CASSLGQTGANVLTF
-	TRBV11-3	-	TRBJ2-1	TGTGCCAGCAGCTTAGACCGGGACACAAGCTCCTACAATGAGCAGTTCTTC	CASSLDRDTSSYNEQFF
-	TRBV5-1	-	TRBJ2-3	TGCGCCAGCAGTATCGGGGGTACCTTTAGCACAGATACGCAGTATTTT	CASSIGGTFSTDTQYF
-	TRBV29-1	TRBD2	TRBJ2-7	TGCAGCGTGAGCGGCGGGAGGGCCCGGGAGCAGTACTTC	CSVSGGRAREQYF
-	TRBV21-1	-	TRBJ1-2	TGTGCCAGCAGCAAAGCCGACCCGAGGTCCTATGGCTACACCTTC	CASSKADPRSYGYTF
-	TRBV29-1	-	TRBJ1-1	TGCAGCGTCGCGGCACAGGGTAAGAACACTGAAGCTTTCTTT	CSVAAQGKNTEAFF
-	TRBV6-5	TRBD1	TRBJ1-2	TGTGCCAGCAGTTACTCGGCTAAGGGGGCGGGAGGCTACACCTTC	CASSYSAKGAGGYTF